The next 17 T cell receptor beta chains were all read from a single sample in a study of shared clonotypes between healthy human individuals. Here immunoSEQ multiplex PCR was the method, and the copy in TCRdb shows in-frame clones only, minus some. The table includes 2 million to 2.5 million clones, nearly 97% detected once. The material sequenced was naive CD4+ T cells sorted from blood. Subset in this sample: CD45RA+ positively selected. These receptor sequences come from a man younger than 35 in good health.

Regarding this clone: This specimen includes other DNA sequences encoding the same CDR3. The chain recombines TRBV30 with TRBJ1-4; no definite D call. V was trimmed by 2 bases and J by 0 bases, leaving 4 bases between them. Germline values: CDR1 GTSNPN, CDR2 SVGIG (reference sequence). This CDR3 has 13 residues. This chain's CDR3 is CAWSRSTNEKLFF. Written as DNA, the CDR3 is TGTGCCTGGAGTAGATCAACTAATGAAAAACTGTTTTTT. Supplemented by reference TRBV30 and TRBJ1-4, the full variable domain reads SQTIHQWPATLVQPVGSPLSLECTVEGTSNPNLYWYRQAAGRGLQLLFYSVGIGQISSEVPQNLSASRPQDRQFILSSKKLLLSDSGFYLCAWSRSTNEKLFFGSGTQLSVL.

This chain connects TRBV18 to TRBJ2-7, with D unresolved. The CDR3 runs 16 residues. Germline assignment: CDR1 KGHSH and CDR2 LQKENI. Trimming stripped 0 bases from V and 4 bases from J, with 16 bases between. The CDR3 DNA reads TGTGCCAGCTCACCACCCTCGGGTTTTCCGAATTACGAGCAGTACTTC. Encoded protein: CASSPPSGFPNYEQYF.

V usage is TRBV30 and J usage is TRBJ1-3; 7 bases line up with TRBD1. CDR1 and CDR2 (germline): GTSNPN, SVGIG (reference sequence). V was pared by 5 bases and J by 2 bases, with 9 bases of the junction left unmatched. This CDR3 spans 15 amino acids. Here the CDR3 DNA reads TGTGCCTGGTCCCACCTCGACAGGGCTGGAAACACCATATATTTT. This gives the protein CAWSHLDRAGNTIYF. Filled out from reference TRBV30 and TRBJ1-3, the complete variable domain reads SQTIHQWPATLVQPVGSPLSLECTVEGTSNPNLYWYRQAAGRGLQLLFYSVGIGQISSEVPQNLSASRPQDRQFILSSKKLLLSDSGFYLCAWSHLDRAGNTIYFGEGSWLTVV.

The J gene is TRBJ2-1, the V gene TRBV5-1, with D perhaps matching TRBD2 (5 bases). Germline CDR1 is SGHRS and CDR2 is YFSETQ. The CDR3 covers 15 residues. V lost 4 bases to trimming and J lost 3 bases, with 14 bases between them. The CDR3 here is CASSLRTGIYNEQFF. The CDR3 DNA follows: TGCGCCAGCAGCCTCCGGACGGGGATCTACAATGAGCAGTTCTTC.

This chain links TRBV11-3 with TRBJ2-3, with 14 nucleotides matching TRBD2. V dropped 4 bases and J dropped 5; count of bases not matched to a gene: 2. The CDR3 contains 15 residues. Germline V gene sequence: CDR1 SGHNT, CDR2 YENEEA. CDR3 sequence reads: CASSSGLAGGDTQYF. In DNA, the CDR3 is TGTGCCAGCAGCTCCGGACTAGCGGGAGGAGATACGCAGTATTTT.

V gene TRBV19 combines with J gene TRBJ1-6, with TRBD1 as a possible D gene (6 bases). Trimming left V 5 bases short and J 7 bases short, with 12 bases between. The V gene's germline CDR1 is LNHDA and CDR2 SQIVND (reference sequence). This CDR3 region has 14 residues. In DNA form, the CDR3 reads TGTGCCAGTAGTGCGGACAGTAAGAATTCACCCCTCCACTTT. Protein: CASSADSKNSPLHF.

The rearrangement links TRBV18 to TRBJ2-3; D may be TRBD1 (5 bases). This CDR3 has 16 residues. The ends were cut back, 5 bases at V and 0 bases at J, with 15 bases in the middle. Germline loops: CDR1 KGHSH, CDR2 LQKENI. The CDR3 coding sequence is TGTGCCAGCTCATTCCGACAGACAGCTAGCACAGATACGCAGTATTTT. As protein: CASSFRQTASTDTQYF.

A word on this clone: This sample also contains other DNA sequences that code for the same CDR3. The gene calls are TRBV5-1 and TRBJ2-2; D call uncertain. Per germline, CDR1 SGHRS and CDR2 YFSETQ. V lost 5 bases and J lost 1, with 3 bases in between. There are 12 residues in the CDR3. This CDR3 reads CASSGNTGELFF. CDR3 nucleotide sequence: TGCGCCAGCAGTGGGAACACCGGGGAGCTGTTTTTT.

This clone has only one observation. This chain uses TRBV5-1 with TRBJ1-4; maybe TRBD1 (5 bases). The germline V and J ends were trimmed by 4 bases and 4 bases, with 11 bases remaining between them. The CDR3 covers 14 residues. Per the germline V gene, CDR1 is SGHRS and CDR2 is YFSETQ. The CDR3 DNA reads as TGCGCCAGCAGCGTACTGGGGGGTAATGAAAAACTGTTTTTT. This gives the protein CASSVLGGNEKLFF.

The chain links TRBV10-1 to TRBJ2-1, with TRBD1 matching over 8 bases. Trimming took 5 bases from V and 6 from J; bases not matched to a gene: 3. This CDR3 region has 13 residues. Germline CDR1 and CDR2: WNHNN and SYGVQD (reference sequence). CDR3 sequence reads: CASSPTGVNEQFF. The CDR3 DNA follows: TGCGCCAGCAGTCCGACAGGGGTCAATGAGCAGTTCTTC.

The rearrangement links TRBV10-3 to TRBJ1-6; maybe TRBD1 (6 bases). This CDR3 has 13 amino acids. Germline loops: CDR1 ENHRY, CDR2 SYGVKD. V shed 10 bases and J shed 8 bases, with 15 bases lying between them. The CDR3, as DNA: TGTGCCACAAGGGGGGTAATGGATTCACCCCTCCACTTT. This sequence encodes CATRGVMDSPLHF.

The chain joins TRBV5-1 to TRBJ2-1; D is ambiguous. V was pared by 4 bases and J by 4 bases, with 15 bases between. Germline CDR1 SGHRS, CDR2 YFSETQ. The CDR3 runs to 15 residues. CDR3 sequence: CASSLGPEVYNEQFF. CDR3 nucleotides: TGCGCCAGCAGCCTCGGCCCAGAGGTGTACAATGAGCAGTTCTTC.

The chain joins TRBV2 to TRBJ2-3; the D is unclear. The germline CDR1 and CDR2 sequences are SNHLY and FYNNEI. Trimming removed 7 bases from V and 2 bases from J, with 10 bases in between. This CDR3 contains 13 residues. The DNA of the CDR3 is TGTGCCAGCATCAAATTTCCCACAGATACGCAGTATTTT. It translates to CASIKFPTDTQYF. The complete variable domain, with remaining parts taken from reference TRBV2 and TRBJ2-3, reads EPEVTQTPSHQVTQMGQEVILRCVPISNHLYFYWYRQILGQKVEFLVSFYNNEISEKSEIFDDQFSVERPDGSNFTLKIRSTKLEDSAMYFCASIKFPTDTQYFGPGTRLTVL.

DNA for the CDR3: TGTGCCTGGAGTGTAGGGAAACCTGGAGAGCAGTACTTC. This translates into CAWSVGKPGEQYF. The chain employs TRBV30 and TRBJ2-7; the D is unclear. Germline-derived CDR1 and CDR2 are GTSNPN and SVGIG (reference sequence). V lost 0 bases, J lost 7 bases, and 13 bases lay in between. The CDR3 sequence is 13 residues long.

CDR3 bases: TGTGCCAGCAGCCCTGGGACAGGGGCTTCGATCGAGCAGTACTTC. Protein product: CASSPGTGASIEQYF. V gene TRBV7-6 combines with J gene TRBJ2-7; 10 bases fit TRBD1. J gave up 6 bases and V 5 bases, and 10 bases lay outside the gene matches. There are 15 residues in the CDR3. Germline CDR1 reads SGHVS; CDR2 reads FNYEAQ.

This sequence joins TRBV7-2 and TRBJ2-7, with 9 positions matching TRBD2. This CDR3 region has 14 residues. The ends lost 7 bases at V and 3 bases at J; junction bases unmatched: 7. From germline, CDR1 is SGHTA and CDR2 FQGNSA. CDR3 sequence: CASIATSGHYEQYF. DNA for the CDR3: TGTGCCAGCATCGCGACTAGCGGACACTACGAGCAGTACTTC.

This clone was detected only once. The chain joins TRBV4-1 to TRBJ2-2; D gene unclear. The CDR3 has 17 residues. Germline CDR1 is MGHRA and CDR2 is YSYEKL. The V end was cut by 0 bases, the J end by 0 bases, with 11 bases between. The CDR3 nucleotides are TGCGCCAGCAGCCAAGAAAGTCGCATTCCGAACACCGGGGAGCTGTTTTTT. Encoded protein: CASSQESRIPNTGELFF.